This T cell receptor (beta chain) was recovered during a study of T cells in localized non-small cell lung cancer. General observations from the study: A higher density of T cells in blood coincided with extended overall survival. A median around 57 of the top 100 tumor clones appeared in adjacent lung. Uninvolved nearby lung showed the greatest T cell clonality, exceeding that found in tumor.

This clone was detected only a few times. Its antigen is not identified. Produced via immunoSEQ multiplex PCR; TCRdb's table is partial and in-frame only. The profile shows around 2,500 clones, roughly 20% of them singletons. Trimming removed 7 bases from V and 4 bases from J; junction bases left unmatched: 8. There are 14 residues in the CDR3. Germline V gene lookup returns CDR1 MNHGY and CDR2 SAAAGT. The sequence came from a woman aged 35 to 70 with stage I lung adenocarcinoma. The sequencing used normal lung tissue next to the tumor, collected before any cancer treatment. The rearrangement joins TRBV6-8 to TRBJ2-5; TRBD1 matches at 8 bases. CDR3 in amino acids: CASIRQGRGETQYF. The CDR3 DNA is TGTGCCAGCATCAGACAGGGGCGGGGAGAGACCCAGTACTTC.